The 8 T cell receptor beta chains in this list originate from one sample, sequenced in a study of cytomegalovirus exposure and HLA in healthy donors. The PCR was carried out with 60 Vbeta primers and 13 Jbeta primers. Assay used: immunoSEQ multiplex PCR; TCRdb lists only in-frame clones, some missing. The table shows under 100,000 clones, with about 70% occurring only once. Sample: PBMCs. These receptors originate from a man aged 35 to 55 in good health and CMV-seronegative.

This clone was observed a few times. The chain employs TRBV5-6 and TRBJ2-3; TRBD2 agrees at 11 bases. The ends lost 2 bases at V and 0 bases at J; junction bases unmatched: 5. The CDR3 has 17 residues. Germline V gives CDR1 SGHDT, CDR2 YYEEEE. CDR3 in DNA: TGTGCCAGCAGCTTTCTAGCGGGGGGCTATAGCACAGATACGCAGTATTTT. It codes for CASSFLAGGYSTDTQYF. The full variable domain, with the rest looked up from reference TRBV5-6 and TRBJ2-3, is DAGVTQSPTHLIKTRGQQVTLRCSPKSGHDTVSWYQQALGQGPQFIFQYYEEEERQRGNFPDRFSGHQFPNYSSELNVNALLLGDSALYLCASSFLAGGYSTDTQYFGPGTRLTVL.

The V gene is TRBV15, the J gene TRBJ2-7, with D possibly matching TRBD1 (6 bases). This CDR3 is 14 amino acids long. Trimming left V 0 bases short and J 4 bases short, with 10 bases between. CDR1 is LNHNV, CDR2 YYDKDF, per germline (reference sequence). CDR3 amino acids: CATSREVGHYEQYF. The DNA for the CDR3 is TGTGCCACCAGCAGAGAAGTGGGACATTACGAGCAGTACTTC.

The chain has TRBV27 and TRBJ1-5; 7 nucleotides agree with TRBD1. The CDR3 consists of 18 residues. Germline-derived CDR1 and CDR2 are MNHEY and SMNVEV (reference sequence). The ends lost 5 bases at V and 2 bases at J; junction bases unmatched: 15. CDR3 region: CASSRSHFDRDGNQPQHF. CDR3 in DNA: TGTGCCAGCAGTCGCTCTCACTTTGACAGGGACGGCAATCAGCCCCAGCATTTT.

Comments on this clone: Other DNA sequences in the sample encode the same CDR3. V is TRBV7-2 and J is TRBJ2-3; possibly TRBD2 for D (7 bases). V dropped 0 bases and J dropped 5 bases, with 12 bases sitting between them. Germline CDR1 is SGHTA and CDR2 is FQGNSA. The CDR3 totals 15 residues. The DNA of the CDR3 is TGTGCCAGCAGCTTAGCGGGGGGGCCCGGAGATACGCAGTATTTT. Protein: CASSLAGGPGDTQYF.

The V call is TRBV6-5, the J call TRBJ2-7, with D unresolved. The CDR3 covers 14 residues. The germline V gene has CDR1 MNHEY and CDR2 SVGAGI. V lost 6 bases to trimming and J lost 0 bases, with 12 bases between them. The CDR3 spells CASRSSESSYEQYF. The CDR3 region has the DNA TGTGCCAGCAGAAGTTCAGAAAGCTCCTACGAGCAGTACTTC.

V gene TRBV5-1 combines with J gene TRBJ2-3, with TRBD1 identical over 7 bases. The CDR3 consists of 16 residues. Germline V gene lookup returns CDR1 SGHRS and CDR2 YFSETQ. The V and J ends lost 0 bases and 6 bases, in that order; junction bases with no gene match: 10. The CDR3 DNA reads as TGCGCCAGCAGCTTGGCCGGGACAGCCTTAGGGGATACGCAGTATTTT. Translating gives CASSLAGTALGDTQYF.

The genes are TRBV10-3 and TRBJ2-7; 10 nucleotides line up with TRBD2. The J segment lost 5 bases and the V segment lost 4 bases, leaving 8 bases of the junction unmatched. The germline V gene has CDR1 ENHRY and CDR2 SYGVKD. There are 15 residues in the CDR3. The chain's CDR3 is CAISGERGGRNEQYF. For the CDR3, the DNA is TGTGCCATCAGTGGTGAGCGGGGGGGCAGGAACGAGCAGTACTTC.

The CDR3 here is CASSSLPGKHTGELFF. The CDR3 DNA reads as TGTGCCAGTAGTTCACTTCCGGGTAAACACACCGGGGAGCTGTTTTTT. The V gene is TRBV19, the J gene TRBJ2-2; D unresolved. V was cut by 5 bases and J by 3 bases, with 16 bases left in between. Germline CDR1 is LNHDA and CDR2 is SQIVND (reference sequence). This CDR3 contains 16 residues.